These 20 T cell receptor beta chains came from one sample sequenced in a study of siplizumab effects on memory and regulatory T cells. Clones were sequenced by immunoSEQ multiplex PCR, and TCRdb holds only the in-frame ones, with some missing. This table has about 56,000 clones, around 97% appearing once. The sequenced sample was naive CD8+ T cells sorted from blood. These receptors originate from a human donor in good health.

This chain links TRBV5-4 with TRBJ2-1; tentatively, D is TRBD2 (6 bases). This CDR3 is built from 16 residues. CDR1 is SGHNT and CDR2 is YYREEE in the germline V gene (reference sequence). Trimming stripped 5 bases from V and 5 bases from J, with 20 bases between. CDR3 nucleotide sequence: TGTGCCAGCAGAAGTTCGACGGGAGAGAGAGACAATGAGCAGTTCTTC. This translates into CASRSSTGERDNEQFF.

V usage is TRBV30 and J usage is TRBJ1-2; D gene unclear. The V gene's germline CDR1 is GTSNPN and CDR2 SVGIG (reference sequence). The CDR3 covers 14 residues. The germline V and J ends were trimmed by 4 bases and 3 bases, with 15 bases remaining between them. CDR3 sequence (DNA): TGTGCCTGGACCGGTCCGAGCGGCTACTATGGCTACACCTTC. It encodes CAWTGPSGYYGYTF. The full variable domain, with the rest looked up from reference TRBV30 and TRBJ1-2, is SQTIHQWPATLVQPVGSPLSLECTVEGTSNPNLYWYRQAAGRGLQLLFYSVGIGQISSEVPQNLSASRPQDRQFILSSKKLLLSDSGFYLCAWTGPSGYYGYTFGSGTRLTVV.

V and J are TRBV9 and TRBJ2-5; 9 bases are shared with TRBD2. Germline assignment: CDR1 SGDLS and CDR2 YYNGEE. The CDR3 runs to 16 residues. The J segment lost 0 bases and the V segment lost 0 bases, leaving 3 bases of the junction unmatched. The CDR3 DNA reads TGTGCCAGCAGCGTAGGGTCTAGCGGGAACCAAGAGACCCAGTACTTC. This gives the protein CASSVGSSGNQETQYF.

The CDR3 spells CASSMWGRSTDTQYF. In DNA form, the CDR3 reads TGTGCCAGTAGTATGTGGGGCCGAAGCACAGATACGCAGTATTTT. The V call is TRBV19, the J call TRBJ2-3, with D possibly matching TRBD1 (5 bases). The CDR3 has 15 residues. Germline CDR1 and CDR2: LNHDA and SQIVND (reference sequence). V lost 3 bases and J lost 0, with 10 bases in between.

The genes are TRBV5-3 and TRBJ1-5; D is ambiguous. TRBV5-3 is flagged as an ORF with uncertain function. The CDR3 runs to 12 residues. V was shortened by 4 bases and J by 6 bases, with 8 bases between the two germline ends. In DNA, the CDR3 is TGTGCCAGAAGCCCCCTAGTTCAGCCCCAGCATTTT. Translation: CARSPLVQPQHF.

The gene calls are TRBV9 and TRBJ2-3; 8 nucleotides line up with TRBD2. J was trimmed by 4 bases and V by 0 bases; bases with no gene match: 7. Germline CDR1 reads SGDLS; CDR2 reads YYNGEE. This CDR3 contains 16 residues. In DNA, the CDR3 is TGTGCCAGCAGCGTAGGATTAGCGGGAACATCAGATACGCAGTATTTT. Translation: CASSVGLAGTSDTQYF.

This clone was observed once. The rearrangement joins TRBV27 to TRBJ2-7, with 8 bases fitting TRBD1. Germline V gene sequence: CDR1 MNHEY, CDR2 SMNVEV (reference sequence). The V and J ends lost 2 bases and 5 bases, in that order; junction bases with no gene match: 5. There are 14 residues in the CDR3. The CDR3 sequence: CASSLGQGANEQYF. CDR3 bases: TGTGCCAGCAGTTTAGGGCAGGGGGCCAACGAGCAGTACTTC.

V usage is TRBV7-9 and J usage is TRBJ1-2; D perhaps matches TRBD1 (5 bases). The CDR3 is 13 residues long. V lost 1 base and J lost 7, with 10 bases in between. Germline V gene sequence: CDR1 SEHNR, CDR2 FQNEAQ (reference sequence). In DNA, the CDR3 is TGTGCCAGCAGCTTAGTGGCCGGGGGTGGCTACACCTTC. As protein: CASSLVAGGGYTF.

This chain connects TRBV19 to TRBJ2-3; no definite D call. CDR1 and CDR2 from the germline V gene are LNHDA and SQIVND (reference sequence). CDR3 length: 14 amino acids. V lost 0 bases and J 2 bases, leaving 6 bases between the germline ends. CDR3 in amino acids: CASSIDLDTDTQYF. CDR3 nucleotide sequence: TGTGCCAGTAGTATAGATTTGGACACAGATACGCAGTATTTT.

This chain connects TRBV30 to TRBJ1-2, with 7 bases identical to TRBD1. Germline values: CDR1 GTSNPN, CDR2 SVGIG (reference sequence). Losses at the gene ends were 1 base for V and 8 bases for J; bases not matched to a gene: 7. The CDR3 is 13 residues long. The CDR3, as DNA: TGTGCCTGGAGTGCGACAGGGCCGGAAGGCTACACCTTC. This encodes CAWSATGPEGYTF.

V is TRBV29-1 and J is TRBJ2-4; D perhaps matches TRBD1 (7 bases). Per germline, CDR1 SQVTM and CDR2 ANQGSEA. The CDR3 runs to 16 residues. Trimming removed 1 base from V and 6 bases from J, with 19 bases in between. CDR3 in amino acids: CSVEAGRGAVGNIQYF. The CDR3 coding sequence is TGCAGCGTTGAAGCGGGCAGGGGGGCGGTTGGAAACATTCAGTACTTC.

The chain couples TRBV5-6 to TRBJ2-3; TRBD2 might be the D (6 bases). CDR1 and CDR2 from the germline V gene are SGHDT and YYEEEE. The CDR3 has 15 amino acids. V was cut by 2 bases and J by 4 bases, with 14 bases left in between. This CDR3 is CASSFGRDGADTQYF. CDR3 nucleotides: TGTGCCAGCAGCTTTGGGCGGGACGGCGCAGATACGCAGTATTTT.

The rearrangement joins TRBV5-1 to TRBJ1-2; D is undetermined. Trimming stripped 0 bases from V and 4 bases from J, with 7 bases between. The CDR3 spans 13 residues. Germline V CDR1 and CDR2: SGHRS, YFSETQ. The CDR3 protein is CASSLVGSYGYTF. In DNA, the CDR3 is TGCGCCAGCAGCTTGGTCGGGAGCTATGGCTACACCTTC.

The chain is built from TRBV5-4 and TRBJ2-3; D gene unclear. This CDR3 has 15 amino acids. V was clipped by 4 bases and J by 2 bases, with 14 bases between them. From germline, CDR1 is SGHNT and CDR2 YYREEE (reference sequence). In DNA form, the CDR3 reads TGTGCCAGCAGCCTCGAGGTTGGGAACACAGATACGCAGTATTTT. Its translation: CASSLEVGNTDTQYF.

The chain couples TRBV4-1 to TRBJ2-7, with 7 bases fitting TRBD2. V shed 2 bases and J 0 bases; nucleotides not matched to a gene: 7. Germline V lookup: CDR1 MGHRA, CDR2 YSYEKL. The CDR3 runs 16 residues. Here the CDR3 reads CASSQSPGLSSYEQYF. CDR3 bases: TGCGCCAGCAGCCAATCCCCGGGACTAAGCTCCTACGAGCAGTACTTC.

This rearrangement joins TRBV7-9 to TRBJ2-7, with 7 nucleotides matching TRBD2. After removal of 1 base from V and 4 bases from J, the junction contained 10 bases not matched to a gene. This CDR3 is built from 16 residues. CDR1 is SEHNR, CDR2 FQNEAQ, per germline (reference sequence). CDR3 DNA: TGTGCCAGCAGCTTAGGGGGATATGGGGAGGGATACGAGCAGTACTTC. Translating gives CASSLGGYGEGYEQYF.

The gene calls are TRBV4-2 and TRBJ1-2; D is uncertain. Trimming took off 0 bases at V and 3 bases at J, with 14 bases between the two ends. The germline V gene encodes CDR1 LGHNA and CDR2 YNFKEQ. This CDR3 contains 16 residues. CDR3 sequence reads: CASSQDQRAHDYGYTF. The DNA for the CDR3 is TGTGCCAGCAGCCAAGATCAAAGGGCTCACGACTATGGCTACACCTTC.

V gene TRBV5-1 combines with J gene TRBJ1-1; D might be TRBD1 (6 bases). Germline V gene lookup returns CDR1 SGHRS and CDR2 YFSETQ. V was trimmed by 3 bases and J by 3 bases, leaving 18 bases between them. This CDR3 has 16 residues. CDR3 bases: TGCGCCAGCAGCTCTCACTCGGGGGCGCGGGACACTGAAGCTTTCTTT. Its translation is CASSSHSGARDTEAFF.

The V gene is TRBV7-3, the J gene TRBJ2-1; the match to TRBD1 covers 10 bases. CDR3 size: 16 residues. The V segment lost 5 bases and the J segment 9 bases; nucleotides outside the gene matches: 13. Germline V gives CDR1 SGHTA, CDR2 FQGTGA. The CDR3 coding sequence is TGTGCCAGCAGCCAAGACCGGGACAGGGGTTTCGGTGAGCAGTTCTTC. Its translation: CASSQDRDRGFGEQFF. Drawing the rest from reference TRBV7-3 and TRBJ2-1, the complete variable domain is GAGVSQTPSNKVTEKGKYVELRCDPISGHTALYWYRQSLGQGPEFLIYFQGTGAADDSGLPNDRFFAVRPEGSVSTLKIQRTERGDSAVYLCASSQDRDRGFGEQFFGPGTRLTVL.

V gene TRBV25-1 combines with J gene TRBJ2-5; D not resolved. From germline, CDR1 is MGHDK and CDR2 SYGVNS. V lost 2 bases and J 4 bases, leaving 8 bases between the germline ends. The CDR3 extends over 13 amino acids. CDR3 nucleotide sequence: TGTGCCAGCAGTGAACAGATGGGAGAGACCCAGTACTTC. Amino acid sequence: CASSEQMGETQYF.